The rows below give T cell receptor beta chains drawn from one sample of a study of spatial heterogeneity in lung cancer. TCRdb re-called the 5' RACE reads through MiXCR, storing one row per CDR3 protein. The sample has approximately 23,000 distinct CDR3 sequences; around 5% are singletons. The sequenced sample was lung tumor tissue, obtained at surgery. These TCRs come from a male donor with early-stage non-small cell lung cancer. Both conserved end residues are part of each CDR3. The order of the fields is clone size, D gene, J gene, V gene, CDR3 protein, CDR3 DNA. The D gene is left open where the match is weak. Clone sizes are given selectively: once, few, many, or a class where the clone is expanded.

size: many; D: TRBD1; J: TRBJ1-2; V: TRBV7-2; CDR3: CASSLAGGNYGYTF; DNA: TGTGCCAGCAGCTTAGCAGGGGGCAACTATGGCTACACCTTC
size: many; D: .; J: TRBJ2-4; V: TRBV5-1; CDR3: CASSLTRGGTGGAKNIQYF; DNA: TGCGCCAGCAGCCTAACTCGAGGGGGGACCGGTGGGGCCAAAAACATTCAGTACTTC
size: many; D: TRBD1; J: TRBJ1-6; V: TRBV27; CDR3: CASSPDRAGAGGTYNSPLHF; DNA: TGTGCCAGCAGCCCAGACAGGGCCGGAGCTGGAGGAACCTATAATTCACCCCTCCACTTT
size: many; D: .; J: TRBJ2-7; V: TRBV4-1; CDR3: CASSQDPPQPYSYEQYF; DNA: TGCGCCAGCAGCCAAGATCCCCCTCAACCTTACAGCTACGAGCAGTACTTC
size: many; D: TRBD1; J: TRBJ1-1; V: TRBV7-7; CDR3: CASSLIRGRHTEAFF; DNA: TGTGCTAGCAGCTTGATCAGGGGGCGTCACACTGAAGCTTTCTTT
size: few; D: TRBD1; J: TRBJ2-2; V: TRBV7-3; CDR3: CASSPEGTGSTGELFF; DNA: TGTGCCAGCAGCCCCGAAGGGACAGGGAGTACCGGGGAGCTGTTTTTT
size: many; D: TRBD1; J: TRBJ1-5; V: TRBV6-1; CDR3: CASSYTGDSNQPQHF; DNA: TGTGCCAGCAGTTATACAGGGGATAGCAATCAGCCCCAGCATTTT
size: many; D: .; J: TRBJ2-6; V: TRBV5-1; CDR3: CASSLDRGAGANVLTF; DNA: TGCGCCAGCAGCTTGGATAGAGGGGCTGGGGCCAACGTCCTGACTTTC
size: many; D: .; J: TRBJ2-3; V: TRBV29-1; CDR3: CSVVPGSRPDTQYF; DNA: TGCAGCGTTGTACCCGGTTCACGTCCAGATACGCAGTATTTT
size: many; D: .; J: TRBJ2-5; V: TRBV6-5; CDR3: CASSYSGARQETQYF; DNA: TGTGCCAGCAGTTACTCCGGGGCACGCCAAGAGACCCAGTACTTC
size: many; D: TRBD1; J: TRBJ1-5; V: TRBV2; CDR3: CASSVRDRGNQPQHF; DNA: TGTGCCAGCAGTGTCCGGGACAGAGGCAATCAGCCCCAGCATTTT
size: many; D: TRBD2; J: TRBJ2-5; V: TRBV7-3; CDR3: CASSLRGDFQETQYF; DNA: TGTGCCAGCAGCTTGCGGGGGGATTTCCAAGAGACCCAGTACTTC
size: few; D: TRBD2; J: TRBJ2-3; V: TRBV28; CDR3: CASSPSGLGSTTDTQYF; DNA: TGTGCCAGCAGTCCCTCAGGACTAGGATCCACCACAGATACGCAGTATTTT
size: many; D: .; J: TRBJ2-5; V: TRBV20-1; CDR3: CSASVLPREETQYF; DNA: TGCAGTGCTAGTGTGTTGCCTAGAGAAGAGACCCAGTACTTC
size: many; D: TRBD1; J: TRBJ2-7; V: TRBV28; CDR3: CASRLQDRGSYEQYF; DNA: TGTGCCAGCAGACTTCAAGACAGGGGGTCCTACGAGCAGTACTTC
size: medium-sized; D: .; J: TRBJ1-5; V: TRBV6-2/TRBV6-3; CDR3: CASSGPGGNQPQHF; DNA: TGTGCCAGCAGTGGGCCGGGGGGCAATCAGCCCCAGCATTTT
size: medium-sized; D: .; J: TRBJ2-6; V: TRBV20-1; CDR3: CSADFSGANVLTF; DNA: TGCAGTGCGGATTTCTCTGGGGCCAACGTCCTGACTTTC
size: many; D: .; J: TRBJ2-5; V: TRBV21-1; CDR3: CASSKEGTAKETQYF; DNA: TGTGCCAGCAGCAAAGAAGGGACAGCTAAAGAGACCCAGTACTTC
size: many; D: .; J: TRBJ2-1; V: TRBV11-2; CDR3: CASSLASPRGAFNEQFF; DNA: TGTGCCAGCAGCTTAGCTAGCCCTCGGGGAGCCTTCAATGAGCAGTTCTTC
size: few; D: TRBD1; J: TRBJ1-1; V: TRBV6-5; CDR3: CASSWTGGDGPEAFF; DNA: TGTGCCAGCAGTTGGACAGGGGGTGATGGCCCTGAAGCTTTCTTT
size: .; D: .; J: TRBJ2-7; V: TRBV9; CDR3: CASSPVASYEQYF; DNA: TGTGCCAGCAGCCCCGTGGCAAGCTACGAGCAGTACTTC
size: .; D: TRBD1; J: TRBJ1-1; V: TRBV28; CDR3: CASSSGDRVLLNTEAFF; DNA: TGTGCCAGCAGCTCCGGGGACAGGGTTTTGCTGAACACTGAAGCTTTCTTT
size: many; D: .; J: TRBJ2-5; V: TRBV3-1; CDR3: CASRTGFAAGEQETQYF; DNA: TGTGCCAGCAGGACAGGGTTCGCCGCGGGGGAACAAGAGACCCAGTACTTC
size: many; D: .; J: TRBJ2-7; V: TRBV20-1; CDR3: CSAEGGGYEQYF; DNA: TGCAGTGCTGAGGGGGGAGGGTACGAGCAGTACTTC
size: many; D: .; J: TRBJ1-3; V: TRBV29-1; CDR3: CSVGRPGDTIYF; DNA: TGCAGCGTCGGACGGCCCGGAGACACCATATATTTT
size: medium-sized; D: .; J: TRBJ1-1; V: TRBV4-2; CDR3: CASSQAGAYTEAFF; DNA: TGTGCCAGCAGCCAAGCAGGGGCTTACACTGAAGCTTTCTTT
size: .; D: .; J: TRBJ2-3; V: TRBV7-3; CDR3: CASSLTPSTGTDTQYF; DNA: TGTGCCAGCAGCTTAACCCCTTCGACGGGCACAGATACGCAGTATTTT
size: many; D: TRBD2; J: TRBJ2-3; V: TRBV7-2; CDR3: CASSLMGLAGTDTQYF; DNA: TGTGCCAGCAGCTTAATGGGGCTAGCGGGCACAGATACGCAGTATTTT
size: few; D: .; J: TRBJ2-1; V: TRBV18; CDR3: CASSPGVNEQFF; DNA: TGTGCCAGCTCACCAGGGGTCAATGAGCAGTTCTTC
size: many; D: .; J: TRBJ2-7; V: TRBV28; CDR3: CASNPPGMSSSYEQYF; DNA: TGTGCCAGCAACCCCCCGGGGATGAGTAGCTCCTACGAGCAGTACTTC
size: many; D: .; J: TRBJ2-2; V: TRBV6-6; CDR3: CATAVKNTGELFF; DNA: TGTGCCACCGCGGTGAAGAACACCGGGGAGCTGTTTTTT
size: .; D: .; J: TRBJ1-4; V: TRBV7-9; CDR3: CASSLVGGKLFF; DNA: TGTGCCAGCAGCTTAGTTGGAGGAAAACTGTTTTTT
size: many; D: TRBD2; J: TRBJ2-3; V: TRBV12-3/TRBV12-4; CDR3: CASSLGLAGGPGTDTQYF; DNA: TGTGCCAGCAGTTTAGGCCTAGCGGGGGGGCCGGGCACAGATACGCAGTATTTT
size: many; D: TRBD2; J: TRBJ2-2; V: TRBV6-2/TRBV6-3; CDR3: CASSYRPGGAATGELFF; DNA: TGTGCCAGCAGTTACCGTCCGGGGGGGGCCGCCACCGGGGAGCTGTTTTTT
size: many; D: .; J: TRBJ1-5; V: TRBV7-6; CDR3: CASSVQVNQPQHF; DNA: TGTGCCAGCAGCGTACAGGTGAATCAGCCCCAGCATTTT
size: many; D: .; J: TRBJ1-2; V: TRBV7-9; CDR3: CASSDFRALYGYTF; DNA: TGTGCCAGCAGCGACTTCAGGGCCCTCTATGGCTACACCTTC
size: many; D: TRBD1; J: TRBJ1-1; V: TRBV14; CDR3: CASSPGTGNTEAFF; DNA: TGTGCCAGCAGCCCCGGGACAGGGAACACTGAAGCTTTCTTT
size: .; D: TRBD1; J: TRBJ1-5; V: TRBV28; CDR3: CAGSFSDRVTQPQHF; DNA: TGTGCCGGCAGTTTTTCAGACAGGGTTACTCAGCCCCAGCATTTT
size: many; D: TRBD2; J: TRBJ2-3; V: TRBV7-2; CDR3: CASSTASGAIDTQYF; DNA: TGTGCCAGCAGCACTGCTAGCGGGGCGATAGATACGCAGTATTTT
size: many; D: .; J: TRBJ2-7; V: TRBV13; CDR3: CASSSARLAYEQYF; DNA: TGTGCCAGCAGCTCCGCCCGACTAGCCTACGAGCAGTACTTC
size: many; D: TRBD2; J: TRBJ2-3; V: TRBV20-1; CDR3: CSAIRTSGSPSTDTQYF; DNA: TGCAGTGCTATCCGGACTAGCGGTTCCCCAAGCACAGATACGCAGTATTTT
size: few; D: .; J: TRBJ2-7; V: TRBV6-2/TRBV6-3; CDR3: CASQPARGIYEQYF; DNA: TGTGCCAGTCAACCCGCGCGAGGTATCTACGAGCAGTACTTC